The rows below give T cell receptor beta chains drawn from one sample of a study of blood T cell repertoires in COVID-19. Here immunoSEQ multiplex PCR was the method, and the copy in TCRdb shows in-frame clones only, minus some. Seen here are about 260,000 clones, about nine tenths observed once, and the top ten hold over 3.5%. Sequencing used PBMCs or T cells enriched from blood (not recorded which). Receptor source: a woman aged 25 to 39 with acute COVID-19. The CDR3 runs from the conserved cysteine through the conserved F or W. Each record gives: D gene, V gene, J gene, clone size, CDR3 protein, CDR3 DNA. A D gene is named only where the DNA matches it firmly. Clone sizes are given selectively: once, few, many, or a class where the clone is expanded.

d_gene: -; v_gene: TRBV6-4; j_gene: TRBJ2-1; abundance: -; CDR3aa: CANKGGNEQFF; CDR3nt: TGTGCCAACAAAGGAGGCAATGAGCAGTTCTTC
d_gene: -; v_gene: TRBV27; j_gene: TRBJ2-1; abundance: -; CDR3aa: CASSLRSYNEQFF; CDR3nt: TGTGCCAGCAGTTTGCGGTCCTACAATGAGCAGTTCTTC
d_gene: TRBD1; v_gene: TRBV5-1; j_gene: TRBJ2-7; abundance: -; CDR3aa: CASTRDRSSYEQYF; CDR3nt: TGCGCCAGCACCAGGGACAGGAGCTCCTACGAGCAGTACTTC
d_gene: TRBD1; v_gene: TRBV28; j_gene: TRBJ2-7; abundance: once; CDR3aa: CASSDWDRGYEQYF; CDR3nt: TGTGCCAGCAGTGACTGGGACAGGGGCTACGAGCAGTACTTC
d_gene: -; v_gene: TRBV18; j_gene: TRBJ2-2; abundance: -; CDR3aa: CASSPPATTNTGELFF; CDR3nt: TGTGCCAGCTCACCACCGGCAACTACGAACACCGGGGAGCTGTTTTTT
d_gene: -; v_gene: TRBV2; j_gene: TRBJ1-3; abundance: once; CDR3aa: CALRSGEVGNTIYF; CDR3nt: TGTGCCCTAAGAAGTGGGGAGGTCGGAAACACCATATATTTT
d_gene: -; v_gene: TRBV11-3; j_gene: TRBJ2-5; abundance: -; CDR3aa: CASSQRGGETQYF; CDR3nt: TGTGCCAGCAGTCAGAGGGGGGGGGAGACCCAGTACTTC
d_gene: -; v_gene: TRBV28; j_gene: TRBJ1-1; abundance: -; CDR3aa: CATRIGGTEAFF; CDR3nt: TGTGCCACCCGGATAGGGGGCACTGAAGCTTTCTTT
d_gene: TRBD2; v_gene: TRBV18; j_gene: TRBJ2-1; abundance: once; CDR3aa: CASSPQGTSYEQFF; CDR3nt: TGTGCCAGCTCACCACAAGGGACTAGTTATGAGCAGTTCTTC
d_gene: -; v_gene: TRBV6-1; j_gene: TRBJ2-3; abundance: -; CDR3aa: CASSEYRFSTDTQYF; CDR3nt: TGTGCCAGCAGTGAATACAGGTTTAGCACAGATACGCAGTATTTT
d_gene: TRBD2; v_gene: TRBV5-6; j_gene: TRBJ2-1; abundance: -; CDR3aa: CASSLRDYISYNEQFF; CDR3nt: TGTGCCAGCAGCTTGAGGGACTACATCTCCTACAATGAGCAGTTCTTC
d_gene: -; v_gene: TRBV11-1; j_gene: TRBJ2-7; abundance: -; CDR3aa: CASSSRQSREQYF; CDR3nt: TGTGCCAGCAGCTCCAGACAGTCTCGCGAGCAGTACTTC
d_gene: TRBD1; v_gene: TRBV18; j_gene: TRBJ1-1; abundance: -; CDR3aa: CASSGELGQVQRTEAFF; CDR3nt: TGTGCCAGCTCGGGCGAATTAGGACAGGTACAGCGGACTGAAGCTTTCTTT
d_gene: -; v_gene: TRBV10-3; j_gene: TRBJ2-5; abundance: -; CDR3aa: CAIRSGQDGETQYF; CDR3nt: TGTGCCATCAGGAGCGGGCAGGATGGAGAGACCCAGTACTTC
d_gene: -; v_gene: TRBV11-1; j_gene: TRBJ1-1; abundance: -; CDR3aa: CASSSNQGNTEAFF; CDR3nt: TGTGCCAGCAGCTCAAACCAGGGGAACACTGAAGCTTTCTTT
d_gene: TRBD1; v_gene: TRBV7-2; j_gene: TRBJ1-2; abundance: -; CDR3aa: CASSPTGGQGNYGYTF; CDR3nt: TGTGCCAGCAGCCCCACGGGGGGACAGGGAAACTATGGCTACACCTTC
d_gene: -; v_gene: TRBV5-5; j_gene: TRBJ2-3; abundance: once; CDR3aa: CASSLKWGSTDTQYF; CDR3nt: TGTGCCAGCAGCTTGAAGTGGGGCAGCACAGATACGCAGTATTTT
d_gene: -; v_gene: TRBV2; j_gene: TRBJ1-1; abundance: once; CDR3aa: CASSEQGHKNTEAFF; CDR3nt: TGTGCCAGCAGTGAACAGGGACACAAGAACACTGAAGCTTTCTTT
d_gene: TRBD2; v_gene: TRBV28; j_gene: TRBJ2-3; abundance: -; CDR3aa: CASSLSGGPIDTQYF; CDR3nt: TGTGCCAGCAGTTTATCGGGAGGGCCGATAGATACGCAGTATTTT
d_gene: TRBD2; v_gene: TRBV19; j_gene: TRBJ2-1; abundance: -; CDR3aa: CASSITSGTYNEQFF; CDR3nt: TGTGCCAGTAGTATCACTAGCGGGACCTACAATGAGCAGTTCTTC
d_gene: -; v_gene: TRBV2; j_gene: TRBJ2-3; abundance: -; CDR3aa: CASSGLGTPNTDTQYF; CDR3nt: TGTGCCAGCAGTGGTTTAGGGACACCGAACACAGATACGCAGTATTTT
d_gene: TRBD1; v_gene: TRBV6-1; j_gene: TRBJ1-2; abundance: -; CDR3aa: CASSETTGGNYGYTF; CDR3nt: TGTGCCAGCAGTGAAACAACAGGGGGTAACTATGGCTACACCTTC
d_gene: -; v_gene: TRBV7-9; j_gene: TRBJ2-1; abundance: -; CDR3aa: CASKANEQFF; CDR3nt: TGTGCCAGCAAAGCCAATGAGCAGTTCTTC
d_gene: -; v_gene: TRBV7-7; j_gene: TRBJ2-4; abundance: -; CDR3aa: CASSFRKNIQYF; CDR3nt: TGTGCTAGCAGCTTCCGCAAAAACATTCAGTACTTC
d_gene: -; v_gene: TRBV4-2; j_gene: TRBJ2-1; abundance: -; CDR3aa: CASSQEALAPYNEQFF; CDR3nt: TGTGCCAGCAGCCAAGAGGCACTAGCCCCATACAATGAGCAGTTCTTC
d_gene: TRBD1; v_gene: TRBV5-1; j_gene: TRBJ2-7; abundance: -; CDR3aa: CASRSDRGRYEQYF; CDR3nt: TGCGCCAGCAGGTCGGACAGGGGCCGCTACGAGCAGTACTTC
d_gene: -; v_gene: TRBV7-2; j_gene: TRBJ1-6; abundance: once; CDR3aa: CASSFKGVGNSPLHF; CDR3nt: TGTGCCAGCAGCTTCAAAGGGGTGGGTAATTCACCCCTCCACTTT
d_gene: TRBD2; v_gene: TRBV13; j_gene: TRBJ2-7; abundance: few; CDR3aa: CASSAAGASGRYEQYF; CDR3nt: TGTGCCAGCAGCGCCGCCGGGGCTAGCGGGAGGTACGAGCAGTACTTC
d_gene: -; v_gene: TRBV15; j_gene: TRBJ2-7; abundance: -; CDR3aa: CATSSRDSSHEQYF; CDR3nt: TGTGCCACCAGTAGTCGGGATAGCAGTCACGAGCAGTACTTC
d_gene: TRBD2; v_gene: TRBV27; j_gene: TRBJ2-7; abundance: -; CDR3aa: CASSPLGLAEYEQYF; CDR3nt: TGTGCCAGCAGTCCCCTAGGACTAGCGGAGTACGAGCAGTACTTC
d_gene: -; v_gene: TRBV10-3; j_gene: TRBJ2-7; abundance: -; CDR3aa: CAIKGAGIAESYEQYF; CDR3nt: TGTGCCATCAAGGGGGCGGGCATAGCGGAATCCTACGAGCAGTACTTC
d_gene: -; v_gene: TRBV13; j_gene: TRBJ1-3; abundance: once; CDR3aa: CASSLGPAGSGNTIYF; CDR3nt: TGTGCCAGCAGCTTAGGCCCCGCGGGGTCTGGAAACACCATATATTTT
d_gene: -; v_gene: TRBV7-6; j_gene: TRBJ2-2; abundance: -; CDR3aa: CASSPTGGWERTGELFF; CDR3nt: TGTGCCAGCAGCCCCACCGGGGGTTGGGAACGCACCGGGGAGCTGTTTTTT
d_gene: TRBD2; v_gene: TRBV4-1; j_gene: TRBJ2-1; abundance: -; CDR3aa: CASSQELASSYNEQFF; CDR3nt: TGCGCCAGCAGCCAAGAACTAGCGAGCTCCTACAATGAGCAGTTCTTC
d_gene: -; v_gene: TRBV15; j_gene: TRBJ2-7; abundance: -; CDR3aa: CATSSTTGAYEQYF; CDR3nt: TGTGCCACCAGCAGCACTACTGGAGCCTACGAGCAGTACTTC
d_gene: TRBD1; v_gene: TRBV7-2; j_gene: TRBJ1-6; abundance: -; CDR3aa: CASSLAGTGGSPLHF; CDR3nt: TGTGCCAGCAGCTTAGCTGGGACAGGGGGTTCACCCCTCCACTTT
d_gene: -; v_gene: TRBV29-1; j_gene: TRBJ1-2; abundance: few; CDR3aa: CSVEAGNYGYTF; CDR3nt: TGCAGCGTTGAGGCAGGAAACTATGGCTACACCTTC
d_gene: TRBD1; v_gene: TRBV19; j_gene: TRBJ2-7; abundance: -; CDR3aa: CASSTGTGGMFYEQYF; CDR3nt: TGTGCCAGTAGCACCGGGACAGGGGGCATGTTCTACGAGCAGTACTTC
d_gene: -; v_gene: TRBV9; j_gene: TRBJ2-7; abundance: -; CDR3aa: CASSATAGNSYEQYF; CDR3nt: TGTGCCAGCAGCGCCACGGCGGGAAACTCCTACGAGCAGTACTTC
d_gene: TRBD2; v_gene: TRBV5-1; j_gene: TRBJ2-7; abundance: -; CDR3aa: CASSVGTSYEQYF; CDR3nt: TGCGCCAGCAGCGTCGGGACTAGCTACGAGCAGTACTTC